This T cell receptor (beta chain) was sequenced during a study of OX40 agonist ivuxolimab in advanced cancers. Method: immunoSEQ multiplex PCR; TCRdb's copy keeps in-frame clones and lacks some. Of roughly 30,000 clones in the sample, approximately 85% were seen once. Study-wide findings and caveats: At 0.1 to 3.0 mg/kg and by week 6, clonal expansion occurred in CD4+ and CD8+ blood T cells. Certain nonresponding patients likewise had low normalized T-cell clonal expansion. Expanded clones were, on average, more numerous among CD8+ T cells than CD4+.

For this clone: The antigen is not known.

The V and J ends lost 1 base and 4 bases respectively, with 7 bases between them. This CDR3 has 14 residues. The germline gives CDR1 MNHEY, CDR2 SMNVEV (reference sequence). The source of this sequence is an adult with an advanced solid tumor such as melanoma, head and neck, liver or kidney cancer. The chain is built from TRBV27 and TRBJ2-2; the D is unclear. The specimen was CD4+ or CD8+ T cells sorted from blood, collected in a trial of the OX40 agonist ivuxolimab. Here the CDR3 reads CASSLYPATGELFF. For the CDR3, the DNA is TGTGCCAGCAGTTTATACCCAGCCACCGGGGAGCTGTTTTTT.